The 3 T cell receptor beta chains listed next were all sequenced from one sample in a study of PD-L1 blockade in urothelial cancer. Time point specified: pretreatment peripheral blood. Profiled with immunoSEQ multiplex PCR; TCRdb holds only in-frame clones, not every one. The sample includes roughly 67,000 clones, approximately 84% seen only once; the top ten take about 15%. The sequences come from PBMCs, collected around atezolizumab (anti-PD-L1) treatment. All receptors come from a man in his sixties with urothelial cancer.

The chain employs TRBV15 and TRBJ1-2; unclear D gene. This CDR3 has 14 amino acids. Germline-derived CDR1 and CDR2 are LNHNV and YYDKDF (reference sequence). V was trimmed by 1 base and J by 4 bases, leaving 10 bases between them. CDR3 DNA: TGTGCCACCAGCAGAGTACATAGCCTCTATGGCTACACCTTC. This translates into CATSRVHSLYGYTF.

V and J are TRBV7-3 and TRBJ2-5; TRBD2 agrees at 8 bases. CDR3 length equals 16 residues. CDR1 SGHTA and CDR2 FQGTGA come from the germline V gene. The V and J ends lost 1 base and 5 bases, in that order; junction bases with no gene match: 9. CDR3 sequence: CASSLNGGGLPETQYF. DNA for the CDR3: TGTGCCAGCAGCTTAAACGGGGGGGGACTTCCGGAGACCCAGTACTTC.

The chain uses TRBV28 and TRBJ1-4; TRBD1 agrees at 11 bases. Germline values: CDR1 MDHEN, CDR2 SYDVKM. Trimming cost V 3 bases and J 7 bases; bases outside gene matches: 4. The CDR3 is 15 amino acids. CDR3 bases: TGTGCCAGCAGTTTGGACAGGGGGCGCGCTGAAAAACTGTTTTTT. Protein product: CASSLDRGRAEKLFF.